These 18 T cell receptor beta chains originate from one sample sequenced in a study of T cell responses to AZD1222 COVID-19 vaccine. TCRdb's copy holds only in-frame clones and misses some; the assay was immunoSEQ multiplex PCR. The sample holds some 120,000 clones; 80% to 90% are singletons and the top ten take about 8.5%. The material was peripheral blood, obtained on day 0 of AZD1222 vaccination. Source of these receptors: an adult in good health.

The DNA of the CDR3 is TGTGCCAGCTTGACGCCAACCCAATACGAGCAGTACTTC. It encodes CASLTPTQYEQYF. The V gene is TRBV18, the J gene TRBJ2-7; D remains ambiguous. Trimming cost V 7 bases and J 4 bases, with 14 bases left between them. The V gene's germline CDR1 is KGHSH and CDR2 LQKENI. The CDR3 spans 13 residues.

This clone was counted only a few times. The chain has TRBV9 and TRBJ1-2; D not resolved. V was clipped by 4 bases and J by 7 bases, with 11 bases between them. This CDR3 is 12 amino acids long. CDR1 SGDLS and CDR2 YYNGEE come from the germline V gene. The CDR3 spells CASSTHEIGYTF. The CDR3, as DNA: TGTGCCAGCAGCACCCACGAGATTGGCTACACCTTC.

V and J are TRBV5-1 and TRBJ2-7; 7 bases line up with TRBD2. The germline V gene has CDR1 SGHRS and CDR2 YFSETQ. V shed 3 bases and J 3 bases; nucleotides not matched to a gene: 9. The CDR3 consists of 15 residues. CDR3 DNA: TGCGCCAGCAGCTCGCGTCCCGGACTAGACTACGAGCAGTACTTC. Amino acids: CASSSRPGLDYEQYF.

CDR3 sequence: CASSHPASLIETQYF. Written as DNA, the CDR3 is TGTGCCAGCTCTCACCCGGCCTCCTTAATAGAGACCCAGTACTTC. The chain uses TRBV2 and TRBJ2-5; D uncertain. The V end was cut by 8 bases, the J end by 4 bases, with 20 bases between. CDR1 is SNHLY, CDR2 FYNNEI, per germline. The CDR3 sequence is 15 residues long.

V and J are TRBV30 and TRBJ1-2; D is uncertain. V lost 3 bases to trimming and J lost 0 bases, with 14 bases between them. Germline values: CDR1 GTSNPN, CDR2 SVGIG (reference sequence). The CDR3 runs 15 residues. The chain's CDR3 is CAWSTGRPSNYGYTF. Written as DNA, the CDR3 is TGTGCCTGGAGCACCGGACGGCCATCTAACTATGGCTACACCTTC.

This clone came up a few times. This chain connects TRBV29-1 to TRBJ1-2; tentatively, D is TRBD1 (6 bases). Germline CDR1 is SQVTM and CDR2 is ANQGSEA. The CDR3 sequence is 14 residues long. CDR3 region: CREVTGIPTNGYTF. As DNA, the CDR3 is TGCAGGGAGGTAACAGGGATTCCTACAAATGGCTACACCTTC. Drawing the rest from reference TRBV29-1 and TRBJ1-2, the complete variable domain is SAVISQKPSRDICQRGTSLTIQCQVDSQVTMMFWYRQQPGQSLTLIATANQGSEATYESGFVIDKFPISRPNLTFSTLTVSNMSPEDSSIYLCREVTGIPTNGYTFGSGTRLTVV.

This chain links TRBV7-2 with TRBJ2-7, with 12 bases fitting TRBD2. Germline trimming cut 5 bases from V and 3 bases from J; bases unmatched to any gene: 5. The CDR3 runs to 15 residues. CDR1 is SGHTA and CDR2 is FQGNSA in the germline V gene. The CDR3 coding sequence is TGTGCCAGCAGCCCGCCGACTAGCGGGAGCTACGAGCAGTACTTC. Its protein product is CASSPPTSGSYEQYF.

This clone showed up just once. This rearrangement joins TRBV30 to TRBJ2-7, with 7 bases fitting TRBD2. This CDR3 has 13 amino acids. With 2 bases clipped from V and 4 bases from J, the junction kept 5 bases outside the gene matches. Per the germline V gene, CDR1 is GTSNPN and CDR2 is SVGIG (reference sequence). The CDR3 DNA reads as TGTGCCTGGAGTCGGGGGGTCATGTACGAGCAGTACTTC. It specifies CAWSRGVMYEQYF.

The gene calls are TRBV9 and TRBJ1-2; 9 nucleotides align to TRBD1. The CDR3 is 18 amino acids. The germline V gene has CDR1 SGDLS and CDR2 YYNGEE. The V gene end was trimmed by 9 bases and the J gene end by 5 bases; junction bases not matched to a gene: 23. The CDR3 spells CATGTGTPPLENQYGYTF. The DNA of the CDR3 is TGTGCCACCGGGACAGGGACACCACCCTTGGAGAACCAATATGGCTACACCTTC. Complete variable domain (other parts from reference TRBV9 and TRBJ1-2): DSGVTQTPKHLITATGQRVTLRCSPRSGDLSVYWYQQSLDQGLQFLIQYYNGEERAKGNILERFSAQQFPDLHSELNLSSLELGDSALYFCATGTGTPPLENQYGYTFGSGTRLTVV.

This chain joins TRBV6-2 or TRBV6-3 and TRBJ2-1; D unclear. Germline CDR1 and CDR2: MNHEY and SVGEGT. V shed 0 bases and J shed 5 bases, with 5 bases lying between them. The length of the CDR3 is 13 residues. CDR3: CASSYSINNEQFF. The DNA for the CDR3 is TGTGCCAGCAGTTACTCGATAAACAATGAGCAGTTCTTC.

The V call is TRBV28, the J call TRBJ1-2; D gene unclear. This CDR3 has 15 amino acids. V lost 6 bases, J lost 3 bases, and 17 bases lay in between. CDR1 and CDR2 from the germline V gene are MDHEN and SYDVKM. CDR3 bases: TGTGCCAGCAGCATCACGCTGGTCACGGACTATGGCTACACCTTC. It encodes CASSITLVTDYGYTF.

V gene TRBV29-1 combines with J gene TRBJ1-2, with 7 bases identical to TRBD1. Germline V gives CDR1 SQVTM, CDR2 ANQGSEA. This CDR3 contains 15 residues. The ends lost 1 base at V and 4 bases at J; junction bases unmatched: 9. The CDR3 spells CSVEGGTAFGYGYTF. In nucleotides, the CDR3 is TGCAGCGTTGAAGGAGGGACAGCATTTGGCTATGGCTACACCTTC.

The chain links TRBV6-6 to TRBJ2-7; 7 positions match TRBD1. Germline lookup yields CDR1 MNHNY and CDR2 SVGAGI (reference sequence). The length of the CDR3 is 11 residues. After removal of 6 bases from V and 6 bases from J, the junction contained 2 bases not matched to a gene. The CDR3 region is CASRGQIEQYF. CDR3 coding DNA: TGTGCCAGCAGGGGACAGATCGAGCAGTACTTC.

This clone appeared a single time. One junction end disagrees with the germline gene, perhaps due to a read error. The gene calls are TRBV6-1 and TRBJ2-7, with unresolved D. Germline V gene lookup returns CDR1 MNHNS and CDR2 SASEGT. This CDR3 region has 13 residues. The CDR3 region has the DNA TGTGCCAGCAGTGAAGTTGCTCACTACGGGCAGTACTTC. Encoded protein: CASSEVAHYGQYF.

The chain is built from TRBV28 and TRBJ2-3; 8 nucleotides line up with TRBD2. This CDR3 spans 15 amino acids. With V trimmed by 2 bases and J by 3 bases, 4 bases remained unmatched. Looked up from germline, CDR1 is MDHEN and CDR2 is SYDVKM. The CDR3 DNA reads TGTGCCAGCAGTTTAACTCGCGGGAGGACAGATACGCAGTATTTT. This codes for CASSLTRGRTDTQYF. Variable domain in full (rest from reference TRBV28 and TRBJ2-3): DVKVTQSSRYLVKRTGEKVFLECVQDMDHENMFWYRQDPGLGLRLIYFSYDVKMKEKGDIPEGYSVSREKKERFSLILESASTNQTSMYLCASSLTRGRTDTQYFGPGTRLTVL.

V gene TRBV29-1 combines with J gene TRBJ1-3, with TRBD1 identical over 11 bases. This CDR3 contains 14 residues. J was trimmed by 2 bases and V by 4 bases; bases with no gene match: 1. In germline, CDR1 is SQVTM, CDR2 ANQGSEA. This CDR3 reads CSVGGQGAGNTIYF. Written as DNA, the CDR3 is TGCAGCGTTGGGGGACAGGGGGCTGGAAACACCATATATTTT.

The chain couples TRBV5-4 to TRBJ1-3; weak D call: TRBD1 (6 bases). The ends were cut back, 0 bases at V and 2 bases at J, with 12 bases in the middle. Germline V gives CDR1 SGHNT, CDR2 YYREEE (reference sequence). The CDR3 runs 16 residues. The CDR3 reads CASSLDGQLPGNTIYF. The CDR3, as DNA: TGTGCCAGCAGCTTGGATGGACAGCTCCCTGGAAACACCATATATTTT.

The V gene is TRBV6-2 or TRBV6-3, the J gene TRBJ2-3; the D call may be TRBD1 or TRBD2 (5 bases each). From germline, CDR1 is MNHEY and CDR2 SVGEGT. V lost 1 base, J lost 5 bases, and 19 bases lay in between. This CDR3 contains 17 residues. CDR3 DNA sequence: TGTGCCAGCAGTTACTTACCGGGGCTTCAGGTGCTAGATACGCAGTATTTT. Its translation: CASSYLPGLQVLDTQYF.